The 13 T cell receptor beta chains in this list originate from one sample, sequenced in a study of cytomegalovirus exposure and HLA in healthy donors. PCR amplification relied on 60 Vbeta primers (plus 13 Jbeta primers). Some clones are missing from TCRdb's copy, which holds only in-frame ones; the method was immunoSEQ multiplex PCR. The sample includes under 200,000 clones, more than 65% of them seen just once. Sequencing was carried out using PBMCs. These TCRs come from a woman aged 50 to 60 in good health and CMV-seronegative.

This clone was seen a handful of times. The DNA of the CDR3 is TGCGCCAGCAGCCTCGGGAGCGGGGGGGGGAATGAGCAGTTCTTC. Translation: CASSLGSGGGNEQFF. The chain uses TRBV5-1 and TRBJ2-1, with 10 bases matching TRBD2. This CDR3 has 15 amino acids. Trimming took 4 bases from V and 7 from J; bases not matched to a gene: 8. CDR1 is SGHRS, CDR2 YFSETQ, per germline.

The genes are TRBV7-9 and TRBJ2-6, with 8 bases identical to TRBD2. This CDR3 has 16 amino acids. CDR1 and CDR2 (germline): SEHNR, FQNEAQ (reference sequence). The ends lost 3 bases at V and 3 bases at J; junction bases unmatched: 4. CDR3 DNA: TGTGCCAGCAGCTTTCCGGGGGGGCGTGGGGCCAACGTCCTGACTTTC. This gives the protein CASSFPGGRGANVLTF.

DNA of the CDR3: TGCGCCAGCAGCTTGGGGACTAGGAGCTCCTACAATGAGCAGTTCTTC. Translated, it gives CASSLGTRSSYNEQFF. The chain is built from TRBV5-1 and TRBJ2-1; TRBD2 aligns across 7 bases. The CDR3 has 16 residues. The germline V gene encodes CDR1 SGHRS and CDR2 YFSETQ. J was trimmed by 0 bases and V by 0 bases; bases with no gene match: 3.

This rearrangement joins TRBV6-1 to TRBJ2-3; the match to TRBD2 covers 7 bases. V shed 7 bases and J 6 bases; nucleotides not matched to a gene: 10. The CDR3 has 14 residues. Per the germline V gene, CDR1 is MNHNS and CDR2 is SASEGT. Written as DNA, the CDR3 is TGTGCCAGCAAGGCTGCGGGAGAATGGGATACGCAGTATTTT. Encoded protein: CASKAAGEWDTQYF.

The CDR3 sequence: CASSPGTGGGIQYF. The CDR3 DNA reads TGTGCCAGCTCACCAGGGACAGGGGGAGGCATTCAGTACTTC. This sequence joins TRBV18 and TRBJ2-4, with 11 bases aligning to TRBD1. CDR1 is KGHSH and CDR2 is LQKENI in the germline V gene. The junction had 3 bases not matched to a gene; V was cut back by 2 bases and J by 9 bases. The CDR3 is made up of 14 amino acids.

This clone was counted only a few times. In nucleotides, the CDR3 is TGTGCCAGCAGCATAGGGGACAGGGTGGGTCAGCCCCAGCATTTT. Amino acids: CASSIGDRVGQPQHF. The genes are TRBV27 and TRBJ1-5, with 9 nucleotides matching TRBD1. Germline CDR1 is MNHEY and CDR2 is SMNVEV (reference sequence). V lost 6 bases to trimming and J lost 6 bases; unmatched junction nucleotides: 9. The CDR3 is made up of 15 amino acids.

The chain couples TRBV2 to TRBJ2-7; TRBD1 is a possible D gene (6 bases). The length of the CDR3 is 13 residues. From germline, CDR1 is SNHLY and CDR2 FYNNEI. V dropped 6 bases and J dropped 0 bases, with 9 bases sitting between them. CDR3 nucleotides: TGTGCCAGCAGGTTACAGGGCTCCTACGAGCAGTACTTC. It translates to CASRLQGSYEQYF.

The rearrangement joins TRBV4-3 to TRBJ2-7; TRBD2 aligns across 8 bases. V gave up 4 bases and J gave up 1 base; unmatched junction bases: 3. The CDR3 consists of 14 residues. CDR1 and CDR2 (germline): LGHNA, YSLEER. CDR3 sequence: CASSLAGSSYEQYF. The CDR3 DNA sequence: TGCGCCAGCAGCCTAGCGGGGAGTTCCTACGAGCAGTACTTC.

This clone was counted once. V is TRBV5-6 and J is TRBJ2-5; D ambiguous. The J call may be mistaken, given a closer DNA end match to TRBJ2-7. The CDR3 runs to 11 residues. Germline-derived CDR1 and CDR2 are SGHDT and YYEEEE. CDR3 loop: CASSLVSEQYF. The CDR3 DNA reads TGTGCCAGCAGCTTGGTAAGCGAGCAGTACTTC.

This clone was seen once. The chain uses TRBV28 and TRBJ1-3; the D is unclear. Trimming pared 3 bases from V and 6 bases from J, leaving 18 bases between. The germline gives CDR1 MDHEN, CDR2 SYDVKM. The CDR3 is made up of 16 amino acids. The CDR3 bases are TGTGCCAGCAGTTTGAGGGCCGACCGACGGTTAAACACCATATATTTT. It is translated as CASSLRADRRLNTIYF.

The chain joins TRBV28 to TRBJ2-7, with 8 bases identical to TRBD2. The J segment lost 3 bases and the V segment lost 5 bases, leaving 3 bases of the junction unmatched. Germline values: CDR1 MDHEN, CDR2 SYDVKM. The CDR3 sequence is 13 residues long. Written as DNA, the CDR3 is TGTGCCAGCAGTCCTGCGGGGGGCTACGAGCAGTACTTC. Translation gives CASSPAGGYEQYF.

CDR3 loop: CASSESTADSYEQYF. The CDR3 nucleotides are TGCGCCAGCAGTGAGTCGACGGCGGACTCCTACGAGCAGTACTTC. This sequence joins TRBV10-2 and TRBJ2-7; no clear D. Trimming removed 0 bases at V and 0 bases at J, with 9 bases between. This CDR3 region has 15 residues. Germline V lookup: CDR1 WSHSY, CDR2 SAAADI.

Here the CDR3 DNA reads TGTGCCAGCACCCCGGGGGATGGAGATACGCAGTATTTT. Its protein product is CASTPGDGDTQYF. V is TRBV6-9 and J is TRBJ2-3; possibly TRBD2 for D (6 bases). V shed 7 bases and J shed 5 bases, with 13 bases lying between them. From germline, CDR1 is MNHGY and CDR2 SVAAGI. This CDR3 has 13 residues.